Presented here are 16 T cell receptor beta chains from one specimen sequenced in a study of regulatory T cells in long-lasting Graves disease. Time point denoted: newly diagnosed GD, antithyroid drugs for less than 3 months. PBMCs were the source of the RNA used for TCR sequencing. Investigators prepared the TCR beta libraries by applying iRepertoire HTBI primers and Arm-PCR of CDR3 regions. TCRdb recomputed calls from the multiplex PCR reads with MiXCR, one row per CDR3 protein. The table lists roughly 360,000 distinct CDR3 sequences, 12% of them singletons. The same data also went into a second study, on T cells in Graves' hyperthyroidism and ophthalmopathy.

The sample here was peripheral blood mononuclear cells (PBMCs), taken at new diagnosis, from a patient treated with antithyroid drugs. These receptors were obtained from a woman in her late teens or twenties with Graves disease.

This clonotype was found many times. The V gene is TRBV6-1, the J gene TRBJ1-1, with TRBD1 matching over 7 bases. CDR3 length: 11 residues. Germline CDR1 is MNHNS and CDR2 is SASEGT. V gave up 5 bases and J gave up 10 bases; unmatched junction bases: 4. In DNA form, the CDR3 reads TGTGCCAGCAGTCCCAGGGGGGGAGCTTTCTTT. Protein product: CASSPRGGAFF.

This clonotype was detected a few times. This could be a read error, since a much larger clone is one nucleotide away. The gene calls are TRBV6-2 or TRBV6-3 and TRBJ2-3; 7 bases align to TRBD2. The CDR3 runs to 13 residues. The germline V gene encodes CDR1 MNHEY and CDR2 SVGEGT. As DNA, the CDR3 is TGTGGCAGCAACCAATTAGCGGGTCTAACGCAGTATTTT. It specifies CGSNQLAGLTQYF.

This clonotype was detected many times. DNA of the CDR3: TGTGCCACCAGTGATTCGACCGGGAGTCCCGGTACCGGGGAGCTGTTTTTT. Its translation: CATSDSTGSPGTGELFF. The rearrangement uses TRBV24-1 and TRBJ2-2; tentative D call: TRBD2 (6 bases). Per the germline V gene, CDR1 is KGHDR and CDR2 is SFDVKD. Trimming took 2 bases from V and 5 from J, leaving 17 bases between them. There are 17 residues in the CDR3.

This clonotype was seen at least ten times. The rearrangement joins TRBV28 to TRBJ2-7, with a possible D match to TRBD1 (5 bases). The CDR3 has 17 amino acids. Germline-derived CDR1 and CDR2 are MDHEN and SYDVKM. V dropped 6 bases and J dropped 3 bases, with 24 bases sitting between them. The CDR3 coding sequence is TGTGCCAGCAGACAGGCGACGGGCCTCTCCTCATACTACGAGCAGTACTTC. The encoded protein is CASRQATGLSSYYEQYF.

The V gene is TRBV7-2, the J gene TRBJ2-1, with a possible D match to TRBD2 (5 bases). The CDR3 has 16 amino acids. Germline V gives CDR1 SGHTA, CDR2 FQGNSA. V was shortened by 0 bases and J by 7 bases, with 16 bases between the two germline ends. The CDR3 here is CASSLASGMPGNEQFF. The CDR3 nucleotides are TGTGCCAGCAGCTTAGCTTCGGGCATGCCGGGGAATGAGCAGTTCTTC. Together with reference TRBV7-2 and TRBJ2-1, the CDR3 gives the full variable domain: GAGVSQSPSNKVTEKGKDVELRCDPISGHTALYWYRQSLGQGLEFLIYFQGNSAPDKSGLPSDRFSAERTGGSVSTLTIQRTQQEDSAVYLCASSLASGMPGNEQFFGPGTRLTVL.

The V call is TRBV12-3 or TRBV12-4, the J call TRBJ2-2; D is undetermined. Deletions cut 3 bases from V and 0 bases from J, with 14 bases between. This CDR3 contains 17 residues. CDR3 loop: CASSFFAPISNTGELFF. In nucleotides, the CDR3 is TGTGCCAGCAGTTTCTTTGCCCCCATATCGAACACCGGGGAGCTGTTTTTT.

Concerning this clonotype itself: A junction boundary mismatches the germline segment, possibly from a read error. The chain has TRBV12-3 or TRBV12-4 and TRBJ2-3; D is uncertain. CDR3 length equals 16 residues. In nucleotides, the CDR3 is TGTGACAGCAGCCAACCGCCACAGTTCCGCACAGATACGCAGTATTTT. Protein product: CDSSQPPQFRTDTQYF.

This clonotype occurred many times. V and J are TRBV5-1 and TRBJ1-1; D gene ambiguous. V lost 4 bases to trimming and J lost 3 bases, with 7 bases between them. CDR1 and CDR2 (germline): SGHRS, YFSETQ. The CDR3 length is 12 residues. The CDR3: CASSLPDTEAFF. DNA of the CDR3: TGCGCCAGCAGCCTCCCGGACACTGAAGCTTTCTTT.

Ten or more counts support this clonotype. The CDR3 loop reads CASSFQRRVTSEKLFF. The CDR3 DNA is TGTGCCAGCAGTTTCCAGAGGAGGGTGACGAGTGAAAAACTGTTTTTT. The V and J genes are TRBV6-2 or TRBV6-3 and TRBJ1-4; D remains ambiguous. V lost 4 bases to trimming and J lost 7 bases, with 19 bases between them. Germline CDR1 and CDR2: MNHEY and SVGEGT. This CDR3 is 16 amino acids long.

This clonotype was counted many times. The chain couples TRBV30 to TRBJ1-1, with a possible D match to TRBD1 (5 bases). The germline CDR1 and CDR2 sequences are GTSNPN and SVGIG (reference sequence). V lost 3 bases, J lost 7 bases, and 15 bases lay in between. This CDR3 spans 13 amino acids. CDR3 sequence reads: CAWSPGTSDEAFF. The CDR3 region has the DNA TGTGCCTGGAGCCCCGGGACGTCGGATGAAGCTTTCTTT.

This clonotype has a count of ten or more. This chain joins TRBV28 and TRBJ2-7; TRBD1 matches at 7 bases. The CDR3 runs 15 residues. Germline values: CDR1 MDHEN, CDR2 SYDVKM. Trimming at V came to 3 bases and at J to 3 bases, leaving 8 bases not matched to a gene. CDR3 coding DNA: TGTGCCAGCAGTTTGGGGACAGCCGGGCGCTACGAGCAGTACTTC. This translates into CASSLGTAGRYEQYF. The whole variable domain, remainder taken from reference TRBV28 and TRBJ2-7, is DVKVTQSSRYLVKRTGEKVFLECVQDMDHENMFWYRQDPGLGLRLIYFSYDVKMKEKGDIPEGYSVSREKKERFSLILESASTNQTSMYLCASSLGTAGRYEQYFGPGTRLTVT.

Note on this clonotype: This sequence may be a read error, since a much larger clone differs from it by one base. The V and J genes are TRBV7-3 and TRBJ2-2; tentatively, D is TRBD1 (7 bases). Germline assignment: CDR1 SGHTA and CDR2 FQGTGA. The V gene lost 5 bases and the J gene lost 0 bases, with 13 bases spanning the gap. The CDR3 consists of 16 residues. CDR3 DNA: TGTGCCAGCAGCCCCCGGGGGACAGCGAACACCGGGGAGCTGTTTTTT. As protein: CASSPRGTANTGELFF.

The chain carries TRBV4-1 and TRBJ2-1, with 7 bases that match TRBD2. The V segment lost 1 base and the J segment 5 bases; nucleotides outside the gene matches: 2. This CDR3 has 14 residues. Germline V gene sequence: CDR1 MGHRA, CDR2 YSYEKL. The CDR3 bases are TGCGCCAGCAGCCAAGGACTAGCTAACAATGAGCAGTTCTTC. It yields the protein CASSQGLANNEQFF.

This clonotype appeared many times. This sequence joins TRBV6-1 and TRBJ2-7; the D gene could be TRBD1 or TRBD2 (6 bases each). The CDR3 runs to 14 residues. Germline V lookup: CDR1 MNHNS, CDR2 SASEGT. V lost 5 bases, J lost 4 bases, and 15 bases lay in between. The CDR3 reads CASSPGDTEYEQYF. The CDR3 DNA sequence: TGTGCCAGCAGTCCGGGGGACACCGAATACGAGCAGTACTTC.

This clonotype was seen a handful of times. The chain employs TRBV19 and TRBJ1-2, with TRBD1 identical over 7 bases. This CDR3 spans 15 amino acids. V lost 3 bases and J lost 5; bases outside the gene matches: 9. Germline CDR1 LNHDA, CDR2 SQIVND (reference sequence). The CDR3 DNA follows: TGTGCCAGTAGTATCACAGGGGATAATGTTTATGGCTACACCTTC. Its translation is CASSITGDNVYGYTF. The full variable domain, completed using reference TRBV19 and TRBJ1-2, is DGGITQSPKYLFRKEGQNVTLSCEQNLNHDAMYWYRQDPGQGLRLIYYSQIVNDFQKGDIAEGYSVSREKKESFPLTVTSAQKNPTAFYLCASSITGDNVYGYTFGSGTRLTVV.

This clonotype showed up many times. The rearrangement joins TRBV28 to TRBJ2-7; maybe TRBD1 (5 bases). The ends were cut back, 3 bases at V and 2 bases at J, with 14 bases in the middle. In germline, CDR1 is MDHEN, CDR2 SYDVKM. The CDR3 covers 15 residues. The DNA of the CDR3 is TGTGCCAGCAGTTTTCTCCTAGGACACCCCTACGAGCAGTACTTC. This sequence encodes CASSFLLGHPYEQYF.